A single sample is the source of the 3 T cell receptor beta chains below, sequenced in a study of chemoradiotherapy in HPV16-positive cancers. Sequencing used immunoSEQ multiplex PCR; TCRdb keeps in-frame clones, though not all of them. The sample lists over 2,500 clones, more than 75% seen once, with 3% in the top ten. Specimen: tumor tissue, collected from a patient who underwent chemoradiotherapy. These receptors all come from a human donor with HPV-associated anogenital cancer.

The DNA of the CDR3 is TGCGCCAGCAGTGATAGGGGCAGGGCGACAGATACGCAGTATTTT. It codes for CASSDRGRATDTQYF. The V and J genes are TRBV10-1 and TRBJ2-3, with D perhaps matching TRBD1 (5 bases). CDR3 length: 15 amino acids. Germline CDR1 WNHNN, CDR2 SYGVQD (reference sequence). Trimming removed 3 bases at V and 3 bases at J, with 13 bases between.

The chain has TRBV5-1 and TRBJ1-2; D not resolved. The CDR3 has 12 amino acids. Trimming shortened V by 2 bases and J by 4 bases, and 6 bases separated the two germline ends. Germline lookup yields CDR1 SGHRS and CDR2 YFSETQ. This CDR3 is CASSLSSYGYTF. CDR3 coding DNA: TGCGCCAGCAGCTTAAGTTCCTATGGCTACACCTTC.

The V and J genes are TRBV6-5 and TRBJ2-5, with 7 bases identical to TRBD1. Trimming removed 8 bases from V and 5 bases from J; junction bases left unmatched: 11. The germline CDR1 and CDR2 sequences are MNHEY and SVGAGI. The CDR3 totals 14 residues. The CDR3 region has the DNA TGTGCCAGCCTGACGGGACAGACGAAGGAGACCCAGTACTTC. Protein sequence: CASLTGQTKETQYF.